This T cell receptor beta chain came from a study of blood T cell repertoires in COVID-19. Study details: The study drew acute and convalescent COVID-19 samples from the United States, Italy and Spain. The analysed material was cDNA or gDNA that came from T cells, B-cell-depleted T cells, or PBMCs.

As processed by the authors: Amplification from reference gene primers served as the basis for estimated nucleated cell counts. Sequencing was performed with immunoSEQ multiplex PCR; in TCRdb, only in-frame clones are kept and a portion is missing. For V, J and clone size, that table is used; D and trimming come from the DNA. The repertoire holds tens of thousands of clones, with 91% as singletons. The V gene lost 1 base and the J gene lost 8 bases, with 12 bases spanning the gap. Germline V gene sequence: CDR1 LGHDT, CDR2 YNNKEL (reference sequence). This CDR3 region has 15 residues. The sample was peripheral blood. V gene TRBV3-1 (or the pseudogene TRBV3-2) combines with J gene TRBJ2-6; D possibly corresponds to TRBD1 (6 bases). This clonotype was obtained from a woman aged 45 to 65 in a cohort sampled during active COVID-19. CDR3 sequence (DNA): TGTGCCAGCAGCCAAGCAGGGGCGCTCCCCAACGTCCTGACTTTC. Its protein product is CASSQAGALPNVLTF.